Listed here are 21 T cell receptor beta chains from one sample, sequenced in a study of cytomegalovirus exposure and HLA in healthy donors. The PCR contained 60 Vbeta and 13 Jbeta primers. Some clones are missing from TCRdb's copy, which holds only in-frame ones; the method was immunoSEQ multiplex PCR. The sample has around 300,000 clones, roughly 70% seen once. The specimen sequenced was PBMCs. The receptors were sampled from a female donor in good health and CMV-seronegative.

The chain employs TRBV21-1 and TRBJ1-1; TRBD1 is taken as the D call from the table, unchecked against the DNA. TRBV21-1 is recorded as a pseudogene. This CDR3 comprises 15 residues. CDR3 amino acids: CASSRLTGDGTEAFF. CDR3 nucleotide sequence: TGTGCCAGCAGCAGACTGACAGGGGACGGCACTGAAGCTTTCTTT.

This clone turned up a few times. The chain has TRBV4-1 and TRBJ2-7, with TRBD2 identical over 11 bases. CDR1 is MGHRA and CDR2 is YSYEKL in the germline V gene. J was trimmed by 2 bases and V by 3 bases; bases with no gene match: 12. The CDR3 contains 18 residues. The CDR3 here is CASSHRGTSGPETYEQYF. The CDR3 nucleotides read TGCGCCAGCAGCCACCGCGGGACTAGCGGCCCCGAAACCTACGAGCAGTACTTC.

The genes are TRBV30 and TRBJ1-2; TRBD1 agrees at 7 bases. CDR1 and CDR2 (germline): GTSNPN, SVGIG (reference sequence). The length of the CDR3 is 14 residues. V was pared by 7 bases and J by 0 bases, with 8 bases of the junction left unmatched. The CDR3 loop is CAFRKTGTNYGYTF. In nucleotides, the CDR3 is TGTGCCTTCAGGAAGACAGGGACTAACTATGGCTACACCTTC.

This rearrangement joins TRBV7-8 to TRBJ2-7, with 13 nucleotides matching TRBD2. Trimming cost V 6 bases and J 0 bases; bases outside gene matches: 2. The CDR3 totals 15 residues. Germline CDR1 and CDR2: SGHVS and FQNEAQ. CDR3 bases: TGTGCCAGCAGGAGGACTAGCGGGAGCTCCTACGAGCAGTACTTC. The encoded protein is CASRRTSGSSYEQYF.

The chain is built from TRBV5-1 and TRBJ1-2, with 7 bases lining up with TRBD1. The J segment lost 4 bases and the V segment lost 5 bases, leaving 8 bases of the junction unmatched. Per germline, CDR1 SGHRS and CDR2 YFSETQ. CDR3 length: 14 amino acids. CDR3: CASRYGGQAYGYTF. In nucleotides, the CDR3 is TGCGCCAGCAGGTATGGAGGACAGGCCTATGGCTACACCTTC.

The rearrangement uses TRBV6-6 and TRBJ2-7, with D perhaps TRBD2 (6 bases). Between the trimmed V and J ends, which lost 1 base and 3 bases, there was a span of 13 bases. The CDR3 loop spans 15 amino acids. Germline V gene data show CDR1 as MNHNY and CDR2 as SVGAGI (reference sequence). This CDR3 reads CASSYLLADDYEQYF. The CDR3 DNA is TGTGCCAGCAGTTACTTATTAGCGGACGACTACGAGCAGTACTTC.

The V and J genes are TRBV7-9 and TRBJ2-2; TRBD2 matches 9 bases. J gave up 4 bases and V 5 bases, and 8 bases lay outside the gene matches. CDR1 is SEHNR, CDR2 FQNEAQ, per germline (reference sequence). CDR3 length equals 16 residues. The DNA of the CDR3 is TGTGCCAGCAGCCTCGGGCGGGGGGGAATCACCGGGGAGCTGTTTTTT. Encoded protein: CASSLGRGGITGELFF.

In regard to this clone: The junction shows a germline mismatch at one end, possibly a read error. CDR3 in DNA: TGTTCCAGCAGCTTAGGAGGGGGGAACACTGAAGCTTTCTTT. It codes for CSSSLGGGNTEAFF. The chain carries TRBV7-9 and TRBJ1-1; TRBD1 might be the D (6 bases). Germline lookup yields CDR1 SEHNR and CDR2 FQNEAQ (reference sequence). There are 14 residues in the CDR3.

This clone was seen more than once but under ten times. The chain couples TRBV7-9 to TRBJ2-7, with 10 nucleotides matching TRBD2. The germline V gene has CDR1 SEHNR and CDR2 FQNEAQ (reference sequence). This CDR3 has 15 residues. Trimming removed 5 bases from V and 6 bases from J; junction bases left unmatched: 10. CDR3 nucleotide sequence: TGTGCCAGCAGCCCCCCCCTAGCGGGAGCACCCGAGCAGTACTTC. Its translation: CASSPPLAGAPEQYF.

CDR3: CASSYSAGGSYNEQFF. As DNA, the CDR3 is TGTGCCAGCAGTTACTCCGCAGGGGGCTCCTACAATGAGCAGTTCTTC. This chain links TRBV6-6 with TRBJ2-1, with 7 bases aligning to TRBD1. The CDR3 consists of 16 residues. CDR1 MNHNY and CDR2 SVGAGI come from the germline V gene (reference sequence). Trimming at V came to 0 bases and at J to 0 bases, leaving 2 bases not matched to a gene.

This clone was seen a few times. The chain's CDR3 is CASSLAGTGGEGYTF. The CDR3 region has the DNA TGCGCCAGCAGCTTGGCCGGGACAGGAGGAGAGGGCTACACCTTC. The V gene is TRBV5-1, the J gene TRBJ1-2, with TRBD1 identical over 8 bases. This CDR3 is built from 15 residues. Trimming cost V 0 bases and J 8 bases; bases outside gene matches: 9. Germline V lookup: CDR1 SGHRS, CDR2 YFSETQ.

The V and J genes are TRBV5-1 and TRBJ1-4; tentative D call: TRBD1 (6 bases). This CDR3 region has 15 residues. Germline V gene data show CDR1 as SGHRS and CDR2 as YFSETQ. V dropped 4 bases and J dropped 0 bases, with 10 bases sitting between them. The CDR3, as DNA: TGCGCCAGCAGCCCAGGGGCCACAACTAATGAAAAACTGTTTTTT. Its protein is CASSPGATTNEKLFF. The full variable domain, in which reference TRBV5-1 and TRBJ1-4 provide the parts outside the CDR3, is KAGVTQTPRYLIKTRGQQVTLSCSPISGHRSVSWYQQTPGQGLQFLFEYFSETQRNKGNFPGRFSGRQFSNSRSEMNVSTLELGDSALYLCASSPGATTNEKLFFGSGTQLSVL.

This clone was found a few times. The chain carries TRBV9 and TRBJ1-2; TRBD1 matches at 7 bases. V shed 3 bases, J shed 4 bases, and the junction held 12 bases outside the gene matches. Germline V gene data show CDR1 as SGDLS and CDR2 as YYNGEE. The CDR3 is 16 amino acids. CDR3: CASSAPRDSEGYGYTF. Written as DNA, the CDR3 is TGTGCCAGCAGCGCCCCCCGGGACAGCGAGGGCTATGGCTACACCTTC.

This clone was observed a few times. CDR3 nucleotide sequence: TGTGCCAGCAGTTTAAAAGGGAGGCGGACCTATGGCTACACCTTC. Amino acids: CASSLKGRRTYGYTF. This sequence joins TRBV28 and TRBJ1-2; D ambiguous. The germline gives CDR1 MDHEN, CDR2 SYDVKM. V was clipped by 2 bases and J by 4 bases, with 14 bases between them. The CDR3 has 15 residues.

The V gene is TRBV6-1, the J gene TRBJ2-7; a weak D match, TRBD1 (6 bases). V shed 4 bases and J shed 1 base, with 11 bases lying between them. Germline CDR1 is MNHNS and CDR2 is SASEGT. The length of the CDR3 is 14 residues. The CDR3 sequence: CASSADSRSYEQYF. The CDR3 DNA sequence: TGTGCCAGCAGTGCGGACAGTCGATCCTACGAGCAGTACTTC.

The rearrangement uses TRBV5-1 and TRBJ2-5, with D possibly TRBD2 on 5 matching bases. V lost 0 bases to trimming and J lost 5 bases, with 11 bases between them. Germline V gives CDR1 SGHRS, CDR2 YFSETQ. CDR3 length: 14 residues. Written as DNA, the CDR3 is TGCGCCAGCAGCTTGGAGGGCGGGCTGGAGACCCAGTACTTC. This codes for CASSLEGGLETQYF.

This clone has just a few counts. The rearrangement links TRBV5-1 to TRBJ1-2, with D possibly matching TRBD1 (5 bases). This CDR3 contains 15 residues. The V end was cut by 0 bases, the J end by 4 bases, with 13 bases between. Germline CDR1 SGHRS, CDR2 YFSETQ. DNA for the CDR3: TGCGCCAGCAGCTTGGGAGGCGGGGACCCCTATGGCTACACCTTC. It specifies CASSLGGGDPYGYTF.

With respect to this clone: One junction end disagrees with the germline gene, perhaps due to a read error. The gene calls are TRBV7-9 and TRBJ1-2; TRBD1 agrees at 10 bases. The germline gives CDR1 SEHNR, CDR2 FQNEAQ (reference sequence). CDR3 length: 16 amino acids. The CDR3 reads CSSTPTGTGANYGYTF. Written as DNA, the CDR3 is TGTTCCAGCACCCCTACCGGGACAGGGGCTAACTATGGCTACACCTTC.

As DNA, the CDR3 is TGCGCCAGCAGCCACTCCCCAGGAGGTAATTCACCCCTCCACTTT. Amino acid sequence: CASSHSPGGNSPLHF. The chain couples TRBV4-1 to TRBJ1-6; D not certain. Germline loops: CDR1 MGHRA, CDR2 YSYEKL. V shed 3 bases and J shed 6 bases, with 12 bases lying between them. This CDR3 spans 15 amino acids.

The chain is built from TRBV5-1 and TRBJ2-7, with TRBD2 matching over 7 bases. CDR3 size: 15 residues. Germline CDR1 and CDR2: SGHRS and YFSETQ. Trimming at V came to 4 bases and at J to 1 base, leaving 8 bases not matched to a gene. The CDR3 nucleotides are TGCGCCAGCAGCCCGCGAGCGGGACCTTCCTACGAGCAGTACTTC. It yields the protein CASSPRAGPSYEQYF. Complete variable domain (other parts from reference TRBV5-1 and TRBJ2-7): KAGVTQTPRYLIKTRGQQVTLSCSPISGHRSVSWYQQTPGQGLQFLFEYFSETQRNKGNFPGRFSGRQFSNSRSEMNVSTLELGDSALYLCASSPRAGPSYEQYFGPGTRLTVT.

This chain uses TRBV7-3 with TRBJ1-2; TRBD1 matches 7 bases. Losses at the gene ends were 5 bases for V and 4 bases for J; bases not matched to a gene: 4. CDR3 length: 13 residues. Looked up from germline, CDR1 is SGHTA and CDR2 is FQGTGA. The CDR3 DNA reads as TGTGCCAGCAGCCACAGGGGAGCCTATGGCTACACCTTC. Translation gives CASSHRGAYGYTF. The full variable domain, completed using reference TRBV7-3 and TRBJ1-2, is GAGVSQTPSNKVTEKGKYVELRCDPISGHTALYWYRQSLGQGPEFLIYFQGTGAADDSGLPNDRFFAVRPEGSVSTLKIQRTERGDSAVYLCASSHRGAYGYTFGSGTRLTVV.